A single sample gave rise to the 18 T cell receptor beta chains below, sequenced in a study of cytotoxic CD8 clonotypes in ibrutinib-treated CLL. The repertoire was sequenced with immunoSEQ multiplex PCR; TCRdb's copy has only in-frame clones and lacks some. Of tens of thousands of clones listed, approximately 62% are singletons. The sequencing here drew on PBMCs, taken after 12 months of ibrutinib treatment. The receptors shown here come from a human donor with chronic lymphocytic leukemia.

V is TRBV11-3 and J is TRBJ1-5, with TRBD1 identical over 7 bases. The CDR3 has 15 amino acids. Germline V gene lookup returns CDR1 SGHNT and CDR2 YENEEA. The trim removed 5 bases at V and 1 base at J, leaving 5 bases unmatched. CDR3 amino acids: CASSTTGNSNQPQHF. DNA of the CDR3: TGTGCCAGCAGCACGACAGGGAACAGCAATCAGCCCCAGCATTTT.

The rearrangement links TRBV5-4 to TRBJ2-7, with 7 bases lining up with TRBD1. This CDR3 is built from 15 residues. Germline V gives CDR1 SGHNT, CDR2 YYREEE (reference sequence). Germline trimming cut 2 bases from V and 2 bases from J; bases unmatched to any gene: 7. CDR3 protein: CASSLRQGHTYEQYV. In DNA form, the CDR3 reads TGTGCCAGCAGCTTAAGACAGGGCCATACCTACGAGCAGTACGTC.

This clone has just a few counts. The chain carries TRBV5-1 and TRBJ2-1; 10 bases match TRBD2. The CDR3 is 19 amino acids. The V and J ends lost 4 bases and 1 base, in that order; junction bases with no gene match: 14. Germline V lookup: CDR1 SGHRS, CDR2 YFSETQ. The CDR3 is CASSPGLAALRLSYNEQFF. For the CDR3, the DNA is TGCGCCAGCAGCCCAGGACTAGCGGCCCTGAGGTTATCCTACAATGAGCAGTTCTTC.

CDR3 DNA sequence: TGTGCCAGCACCCCGAGGAGTTTTGGCGAAAAACTGTTTTTT. Translated: CASTPRSFGEKLFF. This sequence joins TRBV28 and TRBJ1-4; unclear D gene. The CDR3 length is 14 residues. Germline V lookup: CDR1 MDHEN, CDR2 SYDVKM. V was shortened by 7 bases and J by 8 bases, with 17 bases between the two germline ends. Filled out from reference TRBV28 and TRBJ1-4, the complete variable domain reads DVKVTQSSRYLVKRTGEKVFLECVQDMDHENMFWYRQDPGLGLRLIYFSYDVKMKEKGDIPEGYSVSREKKERFSLILESASTNQTSMYLCASTPRSFGEKLFFGSGTQLSVL.

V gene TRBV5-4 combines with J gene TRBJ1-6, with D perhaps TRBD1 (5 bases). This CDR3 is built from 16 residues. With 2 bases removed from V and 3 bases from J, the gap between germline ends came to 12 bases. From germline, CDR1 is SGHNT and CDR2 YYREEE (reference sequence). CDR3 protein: CASSFGGGNYNSPLHF. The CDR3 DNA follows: TGTGCCAGCAGCTTTGGGGGGGGGAACTATAATTCACCCCTCCACTTT. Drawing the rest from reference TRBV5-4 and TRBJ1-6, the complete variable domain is ETGVTQSPTHLIKTRGQQVTLRCSSQSGHNTVSWYQQALGQGPQFIFQYYREEENGRGNFPPRFSGLQFPNYSSELNVNALELDDSALYLCASSFGGGNYNSPLHFGNGTRLTVT.

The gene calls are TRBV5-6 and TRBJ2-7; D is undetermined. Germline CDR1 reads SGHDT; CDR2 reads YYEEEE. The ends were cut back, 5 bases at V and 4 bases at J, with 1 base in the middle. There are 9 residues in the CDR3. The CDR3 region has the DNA TGTGCCAGCAGTTACGAGCAGTACGTC. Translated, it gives CASSYEQYV.

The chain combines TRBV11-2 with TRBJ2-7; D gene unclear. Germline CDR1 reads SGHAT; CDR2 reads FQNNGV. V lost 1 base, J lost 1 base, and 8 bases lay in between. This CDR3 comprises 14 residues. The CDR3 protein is CASSLVPDSYEQYF. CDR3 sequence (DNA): TGTGCCAGCAGCTTAGTCCCTGATTCCTACGAGCAGTACTTC.

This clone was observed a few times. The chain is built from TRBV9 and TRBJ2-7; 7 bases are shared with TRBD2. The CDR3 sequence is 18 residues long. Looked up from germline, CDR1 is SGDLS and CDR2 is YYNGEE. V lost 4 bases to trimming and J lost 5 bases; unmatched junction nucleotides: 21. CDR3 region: CASSPRWVGGAFSDEQYF. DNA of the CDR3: TGTGCCAGCAGCCCGAGGTGGGTGGGAGGGGCATTTTCTGACGAGCAGTACTTC. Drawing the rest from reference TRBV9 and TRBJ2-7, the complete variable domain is DSGVTQTPKHLITATGQRVTLRCSPRSGDLSVYWYQQSLDQGLQFLIQYYNGEERAKGNILERFSAQQFPDLHSELNLSSLELGDSALYFCASSPRWVGGAFSDEQYFGPGTRLTVT.

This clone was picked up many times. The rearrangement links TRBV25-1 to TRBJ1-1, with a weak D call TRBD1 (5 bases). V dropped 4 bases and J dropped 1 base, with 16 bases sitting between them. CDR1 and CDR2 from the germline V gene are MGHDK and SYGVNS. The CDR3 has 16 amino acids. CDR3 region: CASSVGPILGNTEAFF. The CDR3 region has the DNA TGTGCCAGCAGTGTGGGGCCCATTTTGGGGAACACTGAAGCTTTCTTT.

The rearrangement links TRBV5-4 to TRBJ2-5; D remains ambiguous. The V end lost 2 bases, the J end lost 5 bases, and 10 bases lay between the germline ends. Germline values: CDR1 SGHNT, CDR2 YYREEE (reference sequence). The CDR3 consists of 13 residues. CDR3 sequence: CASSFPTWETQYF. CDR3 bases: TGTGCCAGCAGCTTCCCCACGTGGGAGACCCAGTACTTC.

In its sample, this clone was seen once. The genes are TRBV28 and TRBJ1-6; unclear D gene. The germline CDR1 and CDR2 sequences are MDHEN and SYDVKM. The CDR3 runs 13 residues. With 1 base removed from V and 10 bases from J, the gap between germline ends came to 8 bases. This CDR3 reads CASSLSRGSPLHF. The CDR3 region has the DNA TGTGCCAGCAGTTTATCGCGAGGATCACCCCTCCACTTT. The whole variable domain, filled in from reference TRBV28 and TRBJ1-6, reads DVKVTQSSRYLVKRTGEKVFLECVQDMDHENMFWYRQDPGLGLRLIYFSYDVKMKEKGDIPEGYSVSREKKERFSLILESASTNQTSMYLCASSLSRGSPLHFGNGTRLTVT.

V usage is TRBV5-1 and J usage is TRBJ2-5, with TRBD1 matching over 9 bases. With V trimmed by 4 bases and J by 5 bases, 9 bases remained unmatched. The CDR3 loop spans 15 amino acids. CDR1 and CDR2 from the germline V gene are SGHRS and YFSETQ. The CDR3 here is CASSTQQGAAETQYF. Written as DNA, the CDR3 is TGCGCCAGCAGCACTCAACAGGGGGCGGCGGAGACCCAGTACTTC.

This chain's CDR3 is CASARQWEETQYF. The CDR3 DNA sequence: TGTGCCTCAGCCCGGCAGTGGGAGGAGACCCAGTACTTC. The V gene is TRBV7-2, the J gene TRBJ2-5, with a possible D match to TRBD2 (5 bases). Between the trimmed V and J ends, which lost 11 bases and 5 bases, there was a span of 18 bases. The germline gives CDR1 SGHTA, CDR2 FQGNSA. The CDR3 length is 13 residues.

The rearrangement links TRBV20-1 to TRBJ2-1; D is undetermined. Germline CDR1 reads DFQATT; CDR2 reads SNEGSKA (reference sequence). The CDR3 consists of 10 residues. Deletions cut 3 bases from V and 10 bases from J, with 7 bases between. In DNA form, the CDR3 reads TGCAGTGCTAGGTACATCGAGCAGTTCTTC. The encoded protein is CSARYIEQFF.

The CDR3 DNA reads TGTGCCATCAGGGGGCTGGGAGATTCACCCCTCCACTTT. Protein: CAIRGLGDSPLHF. V is TRBV10-3 and J is TRBJ1-6; D is perhaps TRBD1 (5 bases). Germline CDR1 reads ENHRY; CDR2 reads SYGVKD. CDR3 length: 13 amino acids. The V and J ends lost 6 bases and 8 bases respectively, with 11 bases between them.

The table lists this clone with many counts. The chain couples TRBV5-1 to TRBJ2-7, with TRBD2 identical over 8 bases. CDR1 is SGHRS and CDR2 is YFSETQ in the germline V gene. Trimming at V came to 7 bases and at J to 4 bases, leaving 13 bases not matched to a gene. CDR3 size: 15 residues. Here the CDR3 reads CASGVGSGVIYEQYF. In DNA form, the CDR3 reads TGCGCCAGCGGCGTTGGTAGCGGGGTGATTTACGAGCAGTACTTC.

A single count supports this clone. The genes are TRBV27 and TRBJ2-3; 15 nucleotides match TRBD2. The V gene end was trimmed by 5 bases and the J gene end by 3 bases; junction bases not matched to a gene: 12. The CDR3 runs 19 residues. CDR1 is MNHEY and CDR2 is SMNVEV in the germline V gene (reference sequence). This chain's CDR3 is CASSRTPGLAGGRTDTQYF. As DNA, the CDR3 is TGTGCCAGCAGTCGAACCCCGGGACTAGCGGGAGGTAGGACAGATACGCAGTATTTT.

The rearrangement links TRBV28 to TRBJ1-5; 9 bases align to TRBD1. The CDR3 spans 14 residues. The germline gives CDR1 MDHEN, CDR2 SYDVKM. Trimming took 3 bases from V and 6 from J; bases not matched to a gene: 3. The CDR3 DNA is TGTGCCAGCAGTTTTGGGGACAGGGCTCAGCCCCAGCATTTT. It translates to CASSFGDRAQPQHF.